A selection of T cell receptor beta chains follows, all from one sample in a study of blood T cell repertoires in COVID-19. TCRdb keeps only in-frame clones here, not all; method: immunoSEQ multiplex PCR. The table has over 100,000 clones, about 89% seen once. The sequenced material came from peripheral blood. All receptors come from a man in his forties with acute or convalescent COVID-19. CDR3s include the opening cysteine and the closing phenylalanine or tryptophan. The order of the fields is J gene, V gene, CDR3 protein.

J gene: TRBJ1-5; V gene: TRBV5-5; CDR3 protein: CASSPDRAKQPQHF
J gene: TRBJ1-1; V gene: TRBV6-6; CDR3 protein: CASSTRQTNTEAFF
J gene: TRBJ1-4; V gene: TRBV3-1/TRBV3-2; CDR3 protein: CASSRTRSATNEKLFF
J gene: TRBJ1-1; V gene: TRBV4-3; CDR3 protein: CASSHIGQSNTEAFF
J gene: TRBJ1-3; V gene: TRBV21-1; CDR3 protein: CASSKVRDRRAITLDTIYF
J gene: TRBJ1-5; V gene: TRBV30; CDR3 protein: CAWSGGGDQPQHF
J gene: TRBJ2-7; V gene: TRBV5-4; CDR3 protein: CASSPSGTGGYEQYF
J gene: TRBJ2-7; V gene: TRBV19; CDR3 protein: CASSIGTGAYEQYF
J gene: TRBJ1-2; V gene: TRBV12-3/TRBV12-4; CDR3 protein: CASSLSGGGYTF
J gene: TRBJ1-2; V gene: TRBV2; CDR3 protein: CASSEYGDTDVGYTF
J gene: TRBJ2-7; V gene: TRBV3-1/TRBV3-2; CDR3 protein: CASTRQGSSYEQYF
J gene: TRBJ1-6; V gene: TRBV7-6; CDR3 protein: CASSLSPSGANSPLHF
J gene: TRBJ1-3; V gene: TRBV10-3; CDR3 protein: CAISRDSDSGNTIYF
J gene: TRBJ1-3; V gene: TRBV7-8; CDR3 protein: CASSLFDRVSGNTIYF
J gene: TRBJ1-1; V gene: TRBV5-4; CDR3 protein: CASNPRGTEAFF
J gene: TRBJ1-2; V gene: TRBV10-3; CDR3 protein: CAISVDRAYGYGYTF
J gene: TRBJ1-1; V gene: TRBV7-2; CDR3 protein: CASSRGQGAFF
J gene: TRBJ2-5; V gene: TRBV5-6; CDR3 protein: CASSRDGGWTQYF
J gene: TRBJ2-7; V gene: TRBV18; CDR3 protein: CASSPRQTGGEQYF
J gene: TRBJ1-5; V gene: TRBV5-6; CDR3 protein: CASSAPTSNQPQHF
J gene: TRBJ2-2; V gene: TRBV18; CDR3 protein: CASSRPGLAVANTGELFF
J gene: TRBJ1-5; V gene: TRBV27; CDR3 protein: CASRPGVSNQPQHF
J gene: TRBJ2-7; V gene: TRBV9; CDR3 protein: CASSHTGFAYEQYF
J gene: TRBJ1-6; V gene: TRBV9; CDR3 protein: CASSPGHNNSPLHF
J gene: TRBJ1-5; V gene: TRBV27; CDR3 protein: CASSPVSGLSNQPQHF
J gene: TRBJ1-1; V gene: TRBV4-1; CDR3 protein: CASSPRTVNTEAFF
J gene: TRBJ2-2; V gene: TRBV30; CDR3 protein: CAWGELLNTGELFF
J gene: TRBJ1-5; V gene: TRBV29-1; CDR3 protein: CSVSGTINQPQHF
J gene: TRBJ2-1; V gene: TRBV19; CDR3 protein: CASSRAGTGNTEQFF
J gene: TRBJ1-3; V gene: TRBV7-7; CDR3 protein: CASSLAGGSGNTIYF
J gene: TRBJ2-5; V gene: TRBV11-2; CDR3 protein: CASGRASGGLVEETQYF
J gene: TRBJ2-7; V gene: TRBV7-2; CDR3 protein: CASSLNGDRAKEQYF
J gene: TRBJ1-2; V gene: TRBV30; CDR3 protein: CAWNAGGYGYTF
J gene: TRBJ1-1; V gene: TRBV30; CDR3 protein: CAWSRRDTEAFF
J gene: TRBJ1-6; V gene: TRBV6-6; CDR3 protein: CASSKRGPGQTSSSYNSPLHF
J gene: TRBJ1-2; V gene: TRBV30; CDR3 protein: CAWTPGGGGRGYTF
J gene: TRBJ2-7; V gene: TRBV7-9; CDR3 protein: CASSPRQVITYEQYF
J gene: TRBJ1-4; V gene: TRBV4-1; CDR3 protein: CASSLRGATNEKLFF
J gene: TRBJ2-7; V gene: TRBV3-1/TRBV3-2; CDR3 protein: CASSETSGRSYEQYF
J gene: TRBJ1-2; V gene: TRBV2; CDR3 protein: CASSEEGWNGYTF
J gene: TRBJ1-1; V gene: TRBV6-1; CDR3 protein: CASSDGYRDTEAFF
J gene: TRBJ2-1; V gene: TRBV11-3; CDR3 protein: CASSLASSGGWEQFF
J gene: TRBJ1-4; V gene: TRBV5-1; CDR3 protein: CASSLEDRVGEKLFF
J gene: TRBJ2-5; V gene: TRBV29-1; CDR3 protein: CSVEEDGGKTQYF
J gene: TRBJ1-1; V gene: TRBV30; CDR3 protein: CAWSSRQTTEAFF
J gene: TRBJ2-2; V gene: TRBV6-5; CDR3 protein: CASTLAGANTGELFF